Shown below are 15 T cell receptor beta chains from a single sample sequenced in a study of blood T cell repertoires in COVID-19. Sequencing used immunoSEQ multiplex PCR; TCRdb keeps in-frame clones, though not all of them. Here the sample spans about 90,000 clones, around 81% being singletons. Sequencing used peripheral blood. These receptors originate from a man in his fifties or sixties with acute or convalescent COVID-19.

This rearrangement joins TRBV6-5 to TRBJ1-3; 8 positions agree with TRBD1. The CDR3 runs 15 residues. Germline V gives CDR1 MNHEY, CDR2 SVGAGI. Trimming cost V 6 bases and J 0 bases; bases outside gene matches: 4. The CDR3 reads CASRFGQGSGNTIYF. In DNA form, the CDR3 reads TGTGCCAGCAGATTCGGACAGGGCTCTGGAAACACCATATATTTT.

The chain combines TRBV5-5 with TRBJ1-4, with 8 bases fitting TRBD1. This CDR3 has 17 amino acids. CDR1 and CDR2 from the germline V gene are SGHKS and YYEKEE (reference sequence). V gave up 1 base and J gave up 0 bases; unmatched junction bases: 5. CDR3 sequence: CASSLWTGSATNEKLFF. The CDR3 coding sequence is TGTGCCAGCAGCTTGTGGACAGGGTCGGCAACTAATGAAAAACTGTTTTTT.

V gene TRBV7-3 combines with J gene TRBJ2-1, with D perhaps TRBD2 (7 bases). CDR1 and CDR2 from the germline V gene are SGHTA and FQGTGA. The length of the CDR3 is 16 residues. With 5 bases removed from V and 4 bases from J, the gap between germline ends came to 18 bases. This CDR3 is CASSRRGGGLYNEQFF. The DNA of the CDR3 is TGTGCCAGCAGCCGAAGAGGCGGGGGCCTTTACAATGAGCAGTTCTTC.

CDR3: CASNMNTGSTEAFF. Here the CDR3 DNA reads TGTGCCAGCAATATGAACACAGGGAGCACTGAAGCTTTCTTT. The chain combines TRBV3-1 (or the pseudogene TRBV3-2) with TRBJ1-1; D is possibly TRBD1 (6 bases). Germline lookup yields CDR1 LGHDT and CDR2 YNNKEL (reference sequence). CDR3 length: 14 residues. V shed 7 bases and J shed 4 bases, with 16 bases lying between them.

This chain uses TRBV27 with TRBJ2-2; unclear D gene. This CDR3 has 14 residues. Germline V gives CDR1 MNHEY, CDR2 SMNVEV (reference sequence). V gave up 0 bases and J gave up 4 bases, with 6 bases separating them. This CDR3 is CASSLSQSTGELFF. CDR3 nucleotides: TGTGCCAGCAGTTTATCACAGTCCACCGGGGAGCTGTTTTTT.

This clone was found a few times. The chain couples TRBV6-6 to TRBJ2-7, with 9 bases identical to TRBD1. V was pared by 6 bases and J by 5 bases, with 11 bases of the junction left unmatched. The CDR3 is 15 residues long. Germline loops: CDR1 MNHNY, CDR2 SVGAGI (reference sequence). The CDR3 sequence: CASRNTGTGLNEQYF. CDR3 nucleotides: TGTGCCAGCAGGAACACCGGGACAGGGCTCAACGAGCAGTACTTC.

The chain joins TRBV7-9 to TRBJ1-1; D might be TRBD1 (6 bases). Trimming removed 5 bases from V and 4 bases from J, with 14 bases in between. This CDR3 spans 14 amino acids. Germline values: CDR1 SEHNR, CDR2 FQNEAQ (reference sequence). In DNA form, the CDR3 reads TGTGCCAGCAGCCAGGGGTTGGGGGCCACTGAAGCTTTCTTT. It is translated as CASSQGLGATEAFF.

J is TRBJ2-2 and V is TRBV24-1; 10 bases agree with TRBD2. The CDR3 loop spans 15 amino acids. CDR1 KGHDR and CDR2 SFDVKD come from the germline V gene. Losses at the gene ends were 6 bases for V and 3 bases for J; bases not matched to a gene: 3. The CDR3 nucleotides are TGTGCCACCAGTAGCGGGGGGGCCCACACCGGGGAGCTGTTTTTT. This translates into CATSSGGAHTGELFF.

This clone was counted once. The chain couples TRBV12-3 or TRBV12-4 to TRBJ1-4; no firm D call. The CDR3 runs 12 residues. V lost 3 bases and J lost 8, with 7 bases in between. The CDR3 loop is CASSFEFEKLFF. In nucleotides, the CDR3 is TGTGCCAGCAGTTTTGAGTTCGAAAAACTGTTTTTT.

J is TRBJ2-5 and V is TRBV7-9; TRBD2 is a possible D gene (5 bases). Trimming stripped 1 base from V and 3 bases from J, with 12 bases between. The CDR3 extends over 15 amino acids. Germline assignment: CDR1 SEHNR and CDR2 FQNEAQ (reference sequence). The CDR3: CASSLGVSGKETQYF. The CDR3 region has the DNA TGTGCCAGCAGCTTAGGGGTCTCGGGGAAAGAGACCCAGTACTTC.

The rearrangement uses TRBV6-4 and TRBJ1-5; 7 bases match TRBD1. Germline V CDR1 and CDR2: MRHNA, SNTAGT. The CDR3 extends over 15 amino acids. Losses at the gene ends were 3 bases for V and 3 bases for J; bases not matched to a gene: 5. The chain's CDR3 is CASSETGKFNQPQHF. The CDR3 DNA is TGTGCCAGCAGTGAGACAGGGAAATTCAATCAGCCCCAGCATTTT.

The rearrangement joins TRBV5-1 to TRBJ1-1; D is ambiguous. This CDR3 is 14 amino acids long. Germline CDR1 is SGHRS and CDR2 is YFSETQ. Trimming pared 4 bases from V and 0 bases from J, leaving 10 bases between. CDR3 nucleotide sequence: TGCGCCAGCAGCGGAGGGAACATGAACACTGAAGCTTTCTTT. Translation: CASSGGNMNTEAFF. Using reference TRBV5-1 and TRBJ1-1 for the parts outside the CDR3, the full variable domain is KAGVTQTPRYLIKTRGQQVTLSCSPISGHRSVSWYQQTPGQGLQFLFEYFSETQRNKGNFPGRFSGRQFSNSRSEMNVSTLELGDSALYLCASSGGNMNTEAFFGQGTRLTVV.

The genes are TRBV9 and TRBJ2-7; 8 bases agree with TRBD1. Germline CDR1 and CDR2: SGDLS and YYNGEE. J gave up 2 bases and V 3 bases, and 4 bases lay outside the gene matches. The CDR3 totals 14 residues. The DNA for the CDR3 is TGTGCCAGCAGCGCCGGGACAGGAACCTACGAGCAGTACTTC. This codes for CASSAGTGTYEQYF. Supplemented by reference TRBV9 and TRBJ2-7, the full variable domain reads DSGVTQTPKHLITATGQRVTLRCSPRSGDLSVYWYQQSLDQGLQFLIQYYNGEERAKGNILERFSAQQFPDLHSELNLSSLELGDSALYFCASSAGTGTYEQYFGPGTRLTVT.

This clone turned up a few times. V is TRBV5-1 and J is TRBJ1-2, with unresolved D. CDR1 is SGHRS, CDR2 YFSETQ, per germline. Trimming left V 4 bases short and J 2 bases short, with 3 bases between. CDR3 length equals 11 residues. In DNA form, the CDR3 reads TGCGCCAGCAGCGAGAACTATGGCTACACCTTC. Translation gives CASSENYGYTF.

The V gene is TRBV28, the J gene TRBJ2-1; D may be TRBD2 (6 bases). The germline V gene encodes CDR1 MDHEN and CDR2 SYDVKM. The CDR3 spans 15 residues. V shed 6 bases and J shed 7 bases, with 19 bases lying between them. DNA for the CDR3: TGTGCCAGCAGCCTATATACTGGGGGGAAAAATGAGCAGTTCTTC. This sequence encodes CASSLYTGGKNEQFF.